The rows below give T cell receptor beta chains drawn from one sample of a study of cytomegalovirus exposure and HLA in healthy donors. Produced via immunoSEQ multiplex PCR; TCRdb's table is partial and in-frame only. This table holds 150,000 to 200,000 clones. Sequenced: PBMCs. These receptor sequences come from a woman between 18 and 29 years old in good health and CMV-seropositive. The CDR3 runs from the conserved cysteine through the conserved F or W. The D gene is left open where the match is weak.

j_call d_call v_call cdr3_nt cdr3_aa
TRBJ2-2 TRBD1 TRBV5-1 TGCGCCAGCACTCCGGGACAGCAATTCACCGGGGAGCTGTTTTTT CASTPGQQFTGELFF
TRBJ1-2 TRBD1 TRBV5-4 TGTGCCAGCAGCCCAGGGGGCGCGACCTATGGCTACACCTTC CASSPGGATYGYTF
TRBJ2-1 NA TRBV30 TGTGCCTGGAGTCTGGGGGGGGCTGGCGATGAGCAGTTCTTC CAWSLGGAGDEQFF
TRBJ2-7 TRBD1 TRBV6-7 TGTGCCAGCCGTCCGGGACAGGGTTACGAGCAGTACTTC CASRPGQGYEQYF
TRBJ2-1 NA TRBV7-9 TGTGCCAGCAGCCCCCCCCAGGGGAGCTCCTACAATGAGCAGTTCTTC CASSPPQGSSYNEQFF
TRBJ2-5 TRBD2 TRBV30 TGTGCCTGGAGTATTGCGGGGGGGGAGACCCAGTACTTC CAWSIAGGETQYF
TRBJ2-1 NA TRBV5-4 TGTGCCAGCAGCCGGGATGATGAGCAGTTCTTC CASSRDDEQFF
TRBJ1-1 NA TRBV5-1 TGCGCCAGCAGCTTGGGAGCAGGGGCCATGACTGAAGCTTTCTTT CASSLGAGAMTEAFF
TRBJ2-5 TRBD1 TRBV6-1 TGTGCCACCCAGGGGGATCTTGCGGAGACCCAGTACTTC CATQGDLAETQYF
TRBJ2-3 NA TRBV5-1 TGCGCCAGCAGCCTAGGTAGGAGCACAGATACGCAGTATTTT CASSLGRSTDTQYF
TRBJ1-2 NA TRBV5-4 TGTGCCAGCAGCTTGGACGGTAACTATGGCTACACCTTC CASSLDGNYGYTF
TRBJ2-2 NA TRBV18 TGTGCCAGCTCGCCCCCTAGCGCCGGGGAGCTGTTTTTT CASSPPSAGELFF
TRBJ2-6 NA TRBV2 TGTGCCAGCAGCGAAGGAGGATGGGTCGGGGCCAACGTCCTGACTTTC CASSEGGWVGANVLTF
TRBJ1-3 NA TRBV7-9 TGTGCCAGCAGCCGTCGGATCTTGTCGGGTAACACCATATATTTT CASSRRILSGNTIYF
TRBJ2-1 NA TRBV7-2 TGTGCCAGCAGCTTAGAACGGGGGTCCTACAATGAGCAGTTCTTC CASSLERGSYNEQFF
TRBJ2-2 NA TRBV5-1 TGCGCCAGCAGCTTGGGAGGCTTGAACACCGGGGAGCTGTTTTTT CASSLGGLNTGELFF
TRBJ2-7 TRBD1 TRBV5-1 TGCGCCAGCAGCACGGACAGGGGGCGCGATGAGCAGTACTTC CASSTDRGRDEQYF
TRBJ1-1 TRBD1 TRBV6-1 TGTGCCAGCAGTTCGACAGGGAAGAACACTGAAGCTTTCTTT CASSSTGKNTEAFF
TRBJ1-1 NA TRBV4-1 TGCGCCAGCAGCCAGGTCCAGGGTGACACTGAAGCTTTCTTT CASSQVQGDTEAFF
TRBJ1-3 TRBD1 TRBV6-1 TGTGCCAGCAGGGGGACAGGGTTCTCTGGAAACACCATATATTTT CASRGTGFSGNTIYF
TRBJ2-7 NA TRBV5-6 TGTGCCAGCAGCTTGTACGGGGGGCCTTCCTACGAGCAGTACTTC CASSLYGGPSYEQYF
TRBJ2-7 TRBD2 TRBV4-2 TGTGCCAGCAGCCAGATGGGACTAGCGGGAGACGCCTACGAGCAGTACTTC CASSQMGLAGDAYEQYF
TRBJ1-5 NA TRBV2 TGTGCCAGCAGTGAAGGGAGGTCAGAACTTTATAGCAATCAGCCCCAGCATTTT CASSEGRSELYSNQPQHF
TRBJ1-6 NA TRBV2 TGTGCCAACCGCCGGCGGAGGGATGATTCACCCCTCCACTTT CANRRRRDDSPLHF
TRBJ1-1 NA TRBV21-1 TGTGCCAGCAGCAAAAAGAGCGGGGCGAACACTGAAGCTTTCTTT CASSKKSGANTEAFF
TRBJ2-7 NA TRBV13 TGTGCCAGCAGCAGTTCATCAGGGGTACGGGAGCAGTACTTC CASSSSSGVREQYF
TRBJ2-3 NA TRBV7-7 TGTGCCAGCAGCGCGGGGACTTCCAATACAGATACGCAGTATTTT CASSAGTSNTDTQYF
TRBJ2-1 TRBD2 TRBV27 TGTGCCACCCATAGCGGGGAGAGCTCCTACAATGAGCAGTTCTTC CATHSGESSYNEQFF
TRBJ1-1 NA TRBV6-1 TGTGCCAGCAGTGAGGGGCCCGATTTGAACACTGAAGCTTTCTTT CASSEGPDLNTEAFF
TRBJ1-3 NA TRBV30 TGTGCCTGGAGTGTAAAGACGACAGCTGGAAACACCATATATTTT CAWSVKTTAGNTIYF
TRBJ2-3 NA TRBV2 TGTGCCAGCAGTTTTAGTGCGGATACGCAGTATTTT CASSFSADTQYF
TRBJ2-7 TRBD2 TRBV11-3 TGTGCCAGCAGCTTGAGCGGGGAACTCTACGAGCAGTACTTC CASSLSGELYEQYF
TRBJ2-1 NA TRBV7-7 TGTGCCAGCAGCTTAGGGACCGGGACAAGTCACAATGAGCAGTTCTTC CASSLGTGTSHNEQFF
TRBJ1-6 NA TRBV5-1 TGCGCCAGCAGCTTGACAGTCTATAATTCACCCCTCCACTTT CASSLTVYNSPLHF
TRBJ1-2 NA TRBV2 TGTGCCAGCAGTGAGACAGCCTTAGAGGGCTACACCTTC CASSETALEGYTF
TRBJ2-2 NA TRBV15 TGTGCCACCAGCAGAGGGACTCCCGGGGAGCTGTTTTTT CATSRGTPGELFF
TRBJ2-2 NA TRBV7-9 TGTGCCAGCAGCTTAGAGGTGTTAGGGGGGAACACCGGGGAGCTGTTTTTT CASSLEVLGGNTGELFF
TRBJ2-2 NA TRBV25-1 TGTGCCAGCAGTGAAACGGAGGGACTGGGGCCCGGGGAGCTGTTTTTT CASSETEGLGPGELFF
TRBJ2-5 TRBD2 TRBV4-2 TGTGCCAGCAGCCAAGGGGCGGGCGGGGGAGAGACCCAGTACTTC CASSQGAGGGETQYF
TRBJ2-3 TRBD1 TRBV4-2 TGTGCCAGCAGCTCCCGGGACAGGGATGGCACAGATACGCAGTATTTT CASSSRDRDGTDTQYF
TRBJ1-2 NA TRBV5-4 TGTGCCAGCAGCTACCGTTCGGGGGGCTACACCTTC CASSYRSGGYTF
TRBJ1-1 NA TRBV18 TGTGCCAGCTCACCACGAGTACGAGGCGATACTGAAGCTTTCTTT CASSPRVRGDTEAFF
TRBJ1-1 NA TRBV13 TGTGCCAGCAGCCTCTCCCCGGAGGGGAACACTGAAGCTTTCTTT CASSLSPEGNTEAFF
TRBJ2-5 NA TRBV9 TGTGCCAGCAGTTTGGGGGGGCCGGAGACCCAGTACTTC CASSLGGPETQYF
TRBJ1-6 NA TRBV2 TGTGCCAGCAACGCGCCGAATTCACCCCTCCACTTT CASNAPNSPLHF
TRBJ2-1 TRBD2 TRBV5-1 TGCGCCAGCAGCCCCGGGACTATAGCCTACAATGAGCAGTTCTTC CASSPGTIAYNEQFF
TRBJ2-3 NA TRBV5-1 TGCGCCAGCAGCTTGGTCGTCAGCACAGATACGCAGTATTTT CASSLVVSTDTQYF
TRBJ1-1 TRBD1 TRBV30 TGTGCCTGGAGTCCTAACAGGGGTACGAACACTGAAGCTTTCTTT CAWSPNRGTNTEAFF